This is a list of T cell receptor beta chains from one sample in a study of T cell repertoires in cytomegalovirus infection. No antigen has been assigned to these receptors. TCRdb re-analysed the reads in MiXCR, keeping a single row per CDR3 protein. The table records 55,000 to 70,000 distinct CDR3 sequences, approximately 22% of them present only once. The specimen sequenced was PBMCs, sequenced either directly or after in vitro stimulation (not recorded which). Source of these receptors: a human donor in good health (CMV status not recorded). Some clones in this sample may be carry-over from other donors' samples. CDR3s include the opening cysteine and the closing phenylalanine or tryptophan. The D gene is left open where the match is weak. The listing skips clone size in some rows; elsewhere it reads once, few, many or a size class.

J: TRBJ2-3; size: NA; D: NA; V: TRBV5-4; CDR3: CASKFRATPIETQYF; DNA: TGTGCCAGCAAATTCAGGGCCACCCCTATAGAAACGCAGTATTTT
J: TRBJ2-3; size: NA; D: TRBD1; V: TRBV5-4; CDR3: CASSFSGGRTDTQYF; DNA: TGTGCCAGCAGCTTTTCAGGGGGTAGAACAGATACGCAGTATTTT
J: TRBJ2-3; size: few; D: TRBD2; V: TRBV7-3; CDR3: CASSLNVGGGGRDTQYF; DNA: TGTGCCAGCAGCTTAAACGTCGGCGGGGGGGGCCGCGATACGCAGTATTTT
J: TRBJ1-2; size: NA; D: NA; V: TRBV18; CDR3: CASSRTEAESYGYTF; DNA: TGTGCCAGCTCACGCACGGAGGCAGAGTCCTATGGCTACACCTTC
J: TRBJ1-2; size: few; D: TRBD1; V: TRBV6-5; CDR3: CASRGQGALSSGGYTF; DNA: TGTGCCAGCAGGGGACAGGGGGCACTGTCATCGGGTGGCTACACCTTC
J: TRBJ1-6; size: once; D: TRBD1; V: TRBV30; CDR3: CAWAGQGESPLHF; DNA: TGTGCCTGGGCCGGACAGGGGGAGTCACCCCTCCACTTT
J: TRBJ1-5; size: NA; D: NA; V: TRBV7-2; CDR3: CASSLTMSGQPQHF; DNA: TGTGCCAGCAGCTTAACGATGAGTGGGCAGCCCCAGCATTTT
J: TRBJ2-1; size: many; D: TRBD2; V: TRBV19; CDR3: CASQRGGLAGDTLQWQFF; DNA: TGTGCCAGCCAAAGGGGGGGGCTAGCGGGGGATACTCTACAATGGCAGTTCTTC
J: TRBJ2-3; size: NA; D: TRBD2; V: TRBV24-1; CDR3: CATSDPNSGPGDTQYF; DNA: TGTGCCACCAGTGACCCCAATAGCGGGCCCGGCGATACGCAGTATTTT
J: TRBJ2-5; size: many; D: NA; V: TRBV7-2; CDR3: CASSPTREETQYF; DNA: TGTGCCAGCAGCCCCACTCGCGAAGAGACCCAGTACTTC
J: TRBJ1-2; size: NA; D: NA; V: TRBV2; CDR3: CATLGRGYTF; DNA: TGTGCCACCCTAGGACGGGGCTACACCTTC
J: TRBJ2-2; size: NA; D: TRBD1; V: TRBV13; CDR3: CASSIRQGDTGELFF; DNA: TGCGCCAGCAGCATCCGACAGGGGGACACCGGGGAGCTGTTTTTT
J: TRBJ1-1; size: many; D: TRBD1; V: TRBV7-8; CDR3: CASSLAQGAEAFF; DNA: TGTGCCAGCAGCTTAGCGCAGGGGGCTGAAGCTTTCTTT
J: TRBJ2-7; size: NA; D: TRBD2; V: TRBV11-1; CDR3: CASSSLAGMNEQYF; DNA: TGTGCCAGCAGCTCACTAGCGGGAATGAACGAGCAGTACTTC
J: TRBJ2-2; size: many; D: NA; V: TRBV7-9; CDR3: CASSPTGVEGELFF; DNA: TGTGCCAGCAGCCCGACGGGGGTAGAAGGGGAGCTGTTTTTT
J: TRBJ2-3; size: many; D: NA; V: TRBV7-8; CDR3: CASSKGADTQYF; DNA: TGTGCCAGCAGCAAAGGGGCAGATACGCAGTATTTT
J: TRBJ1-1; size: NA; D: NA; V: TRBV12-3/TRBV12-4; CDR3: CASRRENFAEAFF; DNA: TGTGCCAGCAGGAGGGAGAATTTTGCTGAAGCTTTCTTT
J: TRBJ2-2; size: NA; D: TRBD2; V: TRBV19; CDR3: CASKVTSGYTGELFF; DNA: TGTGCCAGTAAGGTGACTAGCGGATACACCGGGGAGCTGTTTTTT
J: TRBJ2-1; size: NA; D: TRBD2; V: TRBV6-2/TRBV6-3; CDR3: CASSYWREGVNEQFF; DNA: TGTGCCAGCAGTTACTGGCGGGAGGGTGTAAATGAGCAGTTCTTC
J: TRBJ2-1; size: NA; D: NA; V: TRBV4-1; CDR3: CASSQGDWQNNEQFF; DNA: TGCGCCAGCAGCCAAGGGGACTGGCAAAACAATGAGCAGTTCTTC
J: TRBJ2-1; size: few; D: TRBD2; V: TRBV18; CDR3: CASSPAGDGNEQFF; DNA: TGTGCCAGCTCACCGGCGGGGGACGGAAATGAGCAGTTCTTC
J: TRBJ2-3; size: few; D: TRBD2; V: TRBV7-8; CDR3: CASSLVAGVWDTQYF; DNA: TGTGCCAGCAGCTTAGTAGCGGGAGTCTGGGATACGCAGTATTTT
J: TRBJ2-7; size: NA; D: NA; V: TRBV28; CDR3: CASSLRQDPYEQYF; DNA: TGTGCCAGCAGTTTAAGACAGGACCCCTACGAGCAGTACTTC
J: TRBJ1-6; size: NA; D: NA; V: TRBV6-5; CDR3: CASTPGRSASPLHF; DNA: TGTGCCAGCACCCCGGGACGTAGCGCTTCACCCCTCCACTTT
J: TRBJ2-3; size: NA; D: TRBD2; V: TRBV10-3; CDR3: CAIRGDYTDTQYF; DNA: TGTGCCATCAGGGGGGACTACACAGATACGCAGTATTTT
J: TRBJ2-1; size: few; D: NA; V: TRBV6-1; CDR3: CASSRSSYNEQFF; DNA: TGTGCCAGTAGTCGCAGTTCCTACAATGAGCAGTTCTTC
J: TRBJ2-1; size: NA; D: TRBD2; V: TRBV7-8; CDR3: CASSLVGLAGYNEQFF; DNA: TGTGCCAGCAGCTTAGTCGGACTAGCGGGCTACAATGAGCAGTTCTTC
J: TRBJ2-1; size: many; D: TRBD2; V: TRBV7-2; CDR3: CASSLTPSGRTQFF; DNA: TGTGCCAGCAGCTTAACGCCTAGCGGGAGAACGCAGTTCTTC
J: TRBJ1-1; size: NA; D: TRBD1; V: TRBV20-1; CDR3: CSASLRDRGPNTEAFF; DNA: TGCAGTGCTAGCCTCCGGGACAGGGGACCCAACACTGAAGCTTTCTTT
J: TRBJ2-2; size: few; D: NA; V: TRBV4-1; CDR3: CASRPIADTGELFF; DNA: TGCGCCAGCAGACCTATAGCGGACACCGGGGAGCTGTTTTTT
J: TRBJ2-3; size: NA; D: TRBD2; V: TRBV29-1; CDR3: CSVAGTSGANTQYF; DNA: TGCAGCGTTGCCGGGACTAGCGGAGCGAATACGCAGTATTTT
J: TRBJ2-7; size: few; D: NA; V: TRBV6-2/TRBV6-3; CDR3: CASSYGRRNLYEQYF; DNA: TGTGCCAGCAGTTACGGGCGGAGGAATCTCTACGAGCAGTACTTC
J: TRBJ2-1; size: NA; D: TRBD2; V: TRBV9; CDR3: CASSATSGTTVAEQFF; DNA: TGTGCCAGCAGCGCCACTAGCGGGACGACCGTCGCTGAGCAGTTCTTC
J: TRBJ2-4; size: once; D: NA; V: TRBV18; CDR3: CASSPPDSKNIQYF; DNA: TGTGCCAGCTCACCCCCGGATAGCAAAAACATTCAGTACTTC
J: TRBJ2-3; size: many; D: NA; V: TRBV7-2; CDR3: CASSPRGLSTDTQYF; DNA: TGTGCCAGCAGCCCCAGGGGTTTGAGCACAGATACGCAGTATTTT
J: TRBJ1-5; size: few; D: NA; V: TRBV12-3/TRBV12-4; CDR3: CASTSGTANQPQHF; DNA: TGTGCCAGCACCTCCGGGACGGCGAATCAGCCCCAGCATTTT
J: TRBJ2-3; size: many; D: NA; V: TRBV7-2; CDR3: CASSFPGGPPYF; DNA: TGTGCCAGCAGCTTTCCCGGGGGGCCGCCGTATTTT
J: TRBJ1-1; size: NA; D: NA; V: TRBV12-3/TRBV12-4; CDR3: CASSLGVGWNTEAFF; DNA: TGTGCCAGCAGTTTAGGTGTGGGTTGGAACACTGAAGCTTTCTTT
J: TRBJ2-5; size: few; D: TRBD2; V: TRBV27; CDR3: CASSLFGTSMETQYF; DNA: TGTGCCAGCAGTTTATTCGGGACTAGTATGGAGACCCAGTACTTC
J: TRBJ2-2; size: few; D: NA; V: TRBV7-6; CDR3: CASSPDWNTGELFF; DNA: TGTGCCAGCAGCCCCGACTGGAACACCGGGGAGCTGTTTTTT
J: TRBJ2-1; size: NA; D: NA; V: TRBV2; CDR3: CASSLSRERITDEQFF; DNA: TGTGCCAGCAGTTTATCGAGGGAACGGATTACCGATGAGCAGTTCTTC
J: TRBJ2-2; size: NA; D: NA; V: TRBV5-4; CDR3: CASSWGLESTGELFF; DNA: TGTGCCAGCAGCTGGGGACTCGAATCCACCGGGGAGCTGTTTTTT
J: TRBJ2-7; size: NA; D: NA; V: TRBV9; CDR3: CASSVSGSNYEQYF; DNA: TGTGCCAGCAGCGTATCGGGCAGCAACTACGAGCAGTACTTC
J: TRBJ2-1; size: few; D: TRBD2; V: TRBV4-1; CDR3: CASSRAKGLAIPKDEQFF; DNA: TGCGCCAGCAGCCGAGCGAAGGGACTAGCGATCCCAAAGGATGAGCAGTTCTTC
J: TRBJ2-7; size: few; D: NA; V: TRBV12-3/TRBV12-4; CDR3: CASSSWSGAAEQYF; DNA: TGTGCCAGCAGTTCATGGTCGGGGGCGGCCGAGCAGTACTTC
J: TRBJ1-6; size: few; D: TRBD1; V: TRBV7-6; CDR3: CASSLGTVMFSPLHF; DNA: TGTGCCAGCAGCTTGGGGACAGTAATGTTTTCACCCCTCCACTTT
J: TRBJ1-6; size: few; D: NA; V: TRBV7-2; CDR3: CASSSNSPLHF; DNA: TGTGCCAGCAGCTCTAATTCACCCCTCCACTTT
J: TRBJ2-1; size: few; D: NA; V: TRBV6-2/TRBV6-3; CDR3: CASGETRVSVYNEQFF; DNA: TGTGCCAGCGGCGAGACTAGGGTCAGCGTCTACAATGAGCAGTTCTTC
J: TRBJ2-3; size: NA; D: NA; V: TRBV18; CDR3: CASSPSQRSADTQYF; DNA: TGTGCCAGCTCCCCGTCGCAGCGTTCTGCAGATACGCAGTATTTT
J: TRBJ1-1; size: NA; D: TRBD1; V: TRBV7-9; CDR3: CASSLASGAGGWVNTEAFF; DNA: TGTGCCAGCAGCTTAGCAAGTGGGGCAGGGGGCTGGGTGAACACTGAAGCTTTCTTT
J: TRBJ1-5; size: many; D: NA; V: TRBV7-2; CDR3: CASSLVGNGNQPQHF; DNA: TGTGCCAGCAGCTTAGTAGGGAACGGCAATCAGCCCCAGCATTTT
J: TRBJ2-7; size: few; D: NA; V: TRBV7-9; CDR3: CASSETGYEQYF; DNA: TGTGCCAGCAGCGAAACTGGCTACGAGCAGTACTTC
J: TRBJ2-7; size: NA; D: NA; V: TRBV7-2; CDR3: CASSQTTTTYEQYF; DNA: TGTGCCAGCAGTCAAACGACTACCACCTACGAGCAGTACTTC
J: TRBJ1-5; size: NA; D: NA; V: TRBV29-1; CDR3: CSARYSNQPQHF; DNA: TGCAGCGCTAGGTATAGCAATCAGCCCCAGCATTTT
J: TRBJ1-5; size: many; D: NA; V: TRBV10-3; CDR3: CAISDREGNQPQHF; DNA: TGTGCCATCAGTGACAGGGAAGGGAATCAGCCCCAGCATTTT
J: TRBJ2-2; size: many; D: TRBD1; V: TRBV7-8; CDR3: CASSLQGVGTGELFF; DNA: TGTGCCAGCAGCTTACAGGGGGTTGGCACCGGGGAGCTGTTTTTT
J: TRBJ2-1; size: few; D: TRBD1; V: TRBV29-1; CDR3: CSVEIWTGLGRREFF; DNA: TGCAGCGTTGAAATCTGGACAGGGCTGGGGCGAAGGGAGTTCTTC
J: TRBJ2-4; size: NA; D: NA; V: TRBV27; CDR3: CASRKEAGTNIQYF; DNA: TGTGCCAGCAGAAAGGAGGCAGGGACAAACATTCAGTACTTC
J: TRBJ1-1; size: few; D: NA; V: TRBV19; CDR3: CASGRHRSNTEAFF; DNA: TGTGCCAGTGGTCGACACAGGTCGAACACTGAAGCTTTCTTT